This T cell receptor beta chain was recorded in a study of regulatory T cells in long-lasting Graves disease. Trimming left V 0 bases short and J 4 bases short, with 6 bases between. CDR1 and CDR2 from the germline V gene are LGHDT and YNNKEL (reference sequence). There are 13 residues in the CDR3. Time point denoted: persistent/refractory GD, antithyroid drugs over 5 years with positive TRAb. Scientists built the TCR library using RNA that was extracted from PBMCs. Investigators prepared the TCR beta libraries by applying iRepertoire HTBI primers and Arm-PCR of CDR3 regions. TCRdb recomputed calls from the multiplex PCR reads with MiXCR, one row per CDR3 protein. In the table there are about 430,000 distinct CDR3 sequences, 21% of which are singletons.

This chain uses TRBV3-1 with TRBJ1-1; D gene ambiguous. This TCR came from a female donor with Graves disease. The material was peripheral blood mononuclear cells (PBMCs), obtained when the disease was refractory, from a patient treated with antithyroid drugs. CDR3 in amino acids: CASSQEMGTEAFF. In DNA, the CDR3 is TGTGCCAGCAGCCAAGAAATGGGCACTGAAGCTTTCTTT.